A selection of T cell receptor beta chains follows, all from one sample in a study of cytomegalovirus exposure and HLA in healthy donors. The assay was immunoSEQ multiplex PCR, and TCRdb's table has in-frame clones only and misses some. The sample holds under 400,000 clones, 70% to 90% seen once. The specimen was PBMCs. Source of these receptors: a young woman in good health and CMV-seronegative. CDR3s include the opening cysteine and the closing phenylalanine or tryptophan. The order of the fields is D gene, CDR3 length, clone size, V gene, J gene, CDR3 DNA, CDR3 protein. A D gene is named only where the DNA matches it firmly. Clone size is given for some rows only: seen once, a few or many times, or a class if the clone is expanded.

d_call: -; cdr3_length: 13; clone_size: -; v_call: TRBV5-1; j_call: TRBJ1-1; cdr3_nt: TGCGCCAGCAGCTTGGACACAGGGCCGGAAGCTTTCTTT; cdr3_aa: CASSLDTGPEAFF
d_call: -; cdr3_length: 12; clone_size: -; v_call: TRBV7-2; j_call: TRBJ1-1; cdr3_nt: TGTGCCAGCAGCGCCACAGGGACTGAAGCTTTCTTT; cdr3_aa: CASSATGTEAFF
d_call: TRBD2; cdr3_length: 15; clone_size: -; v_call: TRBV5-1; j_call: TRBJ2-3; cdr3_nt: TGCGCCAGCAGCCCTAGCGGGGGACCCACAGATACGCAGTATTTT; cdr3_aa: CASSPSGGPTDTQYF
d_call: TRBD1; cdr3_length: 16; clone_size: -; v_call: TRBV7-6; j_call: TRBJ1-4; cdr3_nt: TGTGCCAGCAGCCCGACAGGGTTGAAGGCTAATGAAAAACTGTTTTTT; cdr3_aa: CASSPTGLKANEKLFF
d_call: TRBD1; cdr3_length: 14; clone_size: -; v_call: TRBV11-1; j_call: TRBJ1-1; cdr3_nt: TGTGCCAGCAGCTCCTGGACAGGGCGAACTGAAGCTTTCTTT; cdr3_aa: CASSSWTGRTEAFF
d_call: TRBD2; cdr3_length: 18; clone_size: -; v_call: TRBV5-1; j_call: TRBJ2-7; cdr3_nt: TGCGCCAGCAGCTTGGGGACTAGCGGGAGTATGGTCCTGAGCGAGCAGTACTTC; cdr3_aa: CASSLGTSGSMVLSEQYF
d_call: -; cdr3_length: 14; clone_size: -; v_call: TRBV6-5; j_call: TRBJ2-6; cdr3_nt: TGTGCCAGCAGTGCTCGGACAGGGGCCAACGTCCTGACTTTC; cdr3_aa: CASSARTGANVLTF
d_call: TRBD2; cdr3_length: 16; clone_size: -; v_call: TRBV11-2; j_call: TRBJ2-7; cdr3_nt: TGTGCCAGCAGCCGACCCCCTATAGCGGGGGGATCCGAGCAGTACTTC; cdr3_aa: CASSRPPIAGGSEQYF
d_call: -; cdr3_length: 14; clone_size: -; v_call: TRBV7-8; j_call: TRBJ1-5; cdr3_nt: TGTGCCAGCAGTATACAGGGTACCGATCAGCCCCAGCATTTT; cdr3_aa: CASSIQGTDQPQHF
d_call: TRBD1; cdr3_length: 15; clone_size: -; v_call: TRBV10-3; j_call: TRBJ1-5; cdr3_nt: TGTGCCATCAGTGGAACGGGACAGAAAAATCAGCCCCAGCATTTT; cdr3_aa: CAISGTGQKNQPQHF
d_call: TRBD1; cdr3_length: 13; clone_size: few; v_call: TRBV28; j_call: TRBJ2-7; cdr3_nt: TGTGCCAGCCGGGACAGGGGGACCTACGAGCAGTACTTC; cdr3_aa: CASRDRGTYEQYF
d_call: TRBD1; cdr3_length: 13; clone_size: -; v_call: TRBV30; j_call: TRBJ1-1; cdr3_nt: TGTGCCTGGAGGGACAGGGGAGGCACTGAAGCTTTCTTT; cdr3_aa: CAWRDRGGTEAFF
d_call: TRBD1; cdr3_length: 16; clone_size: -; v_call: TRBV7-2; j_call: TRBJ2-1; cdr3_nt: TGTGCCAGCAGCTTAGTTTCGGGACAGGGGGCGCATGAGCAGTTCTTC; cdr3_aa: CASSLVSGQGAHEQFF
d_call: -; cdr3_length: 14; clone_size: -; v_call: TRBV4-1; j_call: TRBJ2-1; cdr3_nt: TGCGCCAGCAGCCAAGATGTTTTACGGGAAGGGCAGTTCTTC; cdr3_aa: CASSQDVLREGQFF
d_call: TRBD2; cdr3_length: 15; clone_size: -; v_call: TRBV6-1; j_call: TRBJ2-1; cdr3_nt: TGTGCCAGCAGTGATCCCGGGACTAGAGGCAATGAGCAGTTCTTC; cdr3_aa: CASSDPGTRGNEQFF
d_call: TRBD2; cdr3_length: 18; clone_size: -; v_call: TRBV27; j_call: TRBJ2-1; cdr3_nt: TGTGCCAGCAGAGGGAGCCTGGGACTAGCGGGAGGGTCGGGTGAGCAGTTCTTC; cdr3_aa: CASRGSLGLAGGSGEQFF
d_call: TRBD2; cdr3_length: 13; clone_size: -; v_call: TRBV29-1; j_call: TRBJ2-5; cdr3_nt: TGCAGCACCCTAGCGGGGGGCCAAGAGACCCAGTACTTC; cdr3_aa: CSTLAGGQETQYF
d_call: -; cdr3_length: 16; clone_size: few; v_call: TRBV6-1; j_call: TRBJ2-7; cdr3_nt: TGTGCCAGCAGTGAACTGGTGGACAGCCGTTCCTACGAGCAGTACTTC; cdr3_aa: CASSELVDSRSYEQYF
d_call: TRBD2; cdr3_length: 15; clone_size: few; v_call: TRBV15; j_call: TRBJ2-1; cdr3_nt: TGTGCCACCAGCAGAGACGACGCGGGAGCGGTTGAGCAGTTCTTC; cdr3_aa: CATSRDDAGAVEQFF
d_call: -; cdr3_length: 16; clone_size: -; v_call: TRBV19; j_call: TRBJ1-5; cdr3_nt: TGTGCCAGTAGTCCTAGGGAGGGCTGGGGAAAACAGCCCCAGCATTTT; cdr3_aa: CASSPREGWGKQPQHF
d_call: TRBD1; cdr3_length: 15; clone_size: -; v_call: TRBV27; j_call: TRBJ1-2; cdr3_nt: TGTGCCAGCAGTTTAGGACAGGGGGCGGCTTATGGCTACACCTTC; cdr3_aa: CASSLGQGAAYGYTF
d_call: -; cdr3_length: 14; clone_size: -; v_call: TRBV23-1; j_call: TRBJ1-5; cdr3_nt: TGCGCCAGCAGTCATCCTCAGGGAAATCAGCCCCAGCATTTT; cdr3_aa: CASSHPQGNQPQHF
d_call: TRBD2; cdr3_length: 15; clone_size: -; v_call: TRBV7-2; j_call: TRBJ2-2; cdr3_nt: TGTGCCAGCAGCTTAGACGGGGGGATCACCGGGGAGCTGTTTTTT; cdr3_aa: CASSLDGGITGELFF
d_call: TRBD2; cdr3_length: 20; clone_size: -; v_call: TRBV4-2; j_call: TRBJ2-4; cdr3_nt: TGTGCCAGCAGCCAAGGGTTTACTAGCGGGAGCCAGATAGCCAAAAACATTCAGTACTTC; cdr3_aa: CASSQGFTSGSQIAKNIQYF
d_call: -; cdr3_length: 16; clone_size: -; v_call: TRBV7-9; j_call: TRBJ2-7; cdr3_nt: TGTGCCAGCAGCTTACCCGGGGGAAAGAGCTCCTACGAGCAGTACTTC; cdr3_aa: CASSLPGGKSSYEQYF
d_call: TRBD1; cdr3_length: 15; clone_size: -; v_call: TRBV18; j_call: TRBJ2-2; cdr3_nt: TGTGCCAGCTCACCAAAGGGGGCAAACACCGGGGAGCTGTTTTTT; cdr3_aa: CASSPKGANTGELFF
d_call: TRBD2; cdr3_length: 17; clone_size: once; v_call: TRBV29-1; j_call: TRBJ2-5; cdr3_nt: TGCAGCGTTGGTACCTTGTTTGAGGGACTAGCGGGAGAGACCCAGTACTTC; cdr3_aa: CSVGTLFEGLAGETQYF
d_call: -; cdr3_length: 17; clone_size: few; v_call: TRBV5-4; j_call: TRBJ2-6; cdr3_nt: TGTGCCAGCAGCCCCGGTGTGGAGAGCTCTGGGGCCAACGTCCTGACTTTC; cdr3_aa: CASSPGVESSGANVLTF
d_call: TRBD2; cdr3_length: 14; clone_size: -; v_call: TRBV5-4; j_call: TRBJ2-2; cdr3_nt: TGTGCCAGCAGCCGACACGCGGGGGCCGGGGAGCTGTTTTTT; cdr3_aa: CASSRHAGAGELFF
d_call: -; cdr3_length: 15; clone_size: -; v_call: TRBV2; j_call: TRBJ2-7; cdr3_nt: TGTGCCAGCAGTAGCGACCGCCAGCACCCCTACGAGCAGTACTTC; cdr3_aa: CASSSDRQHPYEQYF
d_call: TRBD2; cdr3_length: 18; clone_size: -; v_call: TRBV4-1; j_call: TRBJ2-1; cdr3_nt: TGCGCCAGCAGCCACAGGACTAGCGGGAGGGGCTCCTACAATGAGCAGTTCTTC; cdr3_aa: CASSHRTSGRGSYNEQFF
d_call: -; cdr3_length: 14; clone_size: -; v_call: TRBV27; j_call: TRBJ2-7; cdr3_nt: TGTGCCAGCAGTCCCGCGGGACAGCTCTACGAGCAGTACTTC; cdr3_aa: CASSPAGQLYEQYF
d_call: TRBD2; cdr3_length: 16; clone_size: -; v_call: TRBV28; j_call: TRBJ2-5; cdr3_nt: TGTGCCAGCAAAACGCCTCCGGGACTAGCGGAAGAGACCCAGTACTTC; cdr3_aa: CASKTPPGLAEETQYF
d_call: TRBD1; cdr3_length: 10; clone_size: -; v_call: TRBV29-1; j_call: TRBJ1-1; cdr3_nt: TGCAGCGTTGGACAGGGTGAAGCTTTCTTT; cdr3_aa: CSVGQGEAFF
d_call: TRBD1; cdr3_length: 15; clone_size: once; v_call: TRBV27; j_call: TRBJ2-1; cdr3_nt: TGTGCCAGCAGGTCGTTGGACAGGCCCTACAATGAGCAGTTCTTC; cdr3_aa: CASRSLDRPYNEQFF
d_call: -; cdr3_length: 15; clone_size: -; v_call: TRBV30; j_call: TRBJ2-1; cdr3_nt: TGTGCCTGGAGTTTTAAAGCGGGTTACGGGAATGAGCAGTTCTTC; cdr3_aa: CAWSFKAGYGNEQFF
d_call: TRBD1; cdr3_length: 14; clone_size: -; v_call: TRBV5-5; j_call: TRBJ2-1; cdr3_nt: TGTGCCAGCAGTCGCCGGGACAGGGGAGGGGAGCAGTTCTTC; cdr3_aa: CASSRRDRGGEQFF
d_call: -; cdr3_length: 14; clone_size: -; v_call: TRBV14; j_call: TRBJ2-1; cdr3_nt: TGTGCCAGCAGCGTACAGGTCCACTACAATGAGCAGTTCTTC; cdr3_aa: CASSVQVHYNEQFF
d_call: -; cdr3_length: 15; clone_size: -; v_call: TRBV27; j_call: TRBJ2-7; cdr3_nt: TGTGCCAGCAGTCGAACCGGGACAAGGACTTACGAGCAGTACTTC; cdr3_aa: CASSRTGTRTYEQYF
d_call: -; cdr3_length: 13; clone_size: -; v_call: TRBV5-4; j_call: TRBJ2-3; cdr3_nt: TGTGCCAGCAGCGGTACAGGCACAGATACGCAGTATTTT; cdr3_aa: CASSGTGTDTQYF
d_call: -; cdr3_length: 12; clone_size: -; v_call: TRBV6-5; j_call: TRBJ1-2; cdr3_nt: TGTGCCAGCAGTTACGGGCCGCACGGCTACACCTTC; cdr3_aa: CASSYGPHGYTF
d_call: TRBD2; cdr3_length: 16; clone_size: once; v_call: TRBV5-4; j_call: TRBJ2-3; cdr3_nt: TGTGCCAGCAGCTTGGGACTAGCGCGAGAAGTGGATACGCAGTATTTT; cdr3_aa: CASSLGLAREVDTQYF
d_call: -; cdr3_length: 15; clone_size: -; v_call: TRBV14; j_call: TRBJ2-6; cdr3_nt: TGTGCCAGCAGCCTTGTGTACTCTGGGGCCAACGTCCTGACTTTC; cdr3_aa: CASSLVYSGANVLTF
d_call: -; cdr3_length: 12; clone_size: -; v_call: TRBV6-1; j_call: TRBJ2-7; cdr3_nt: TGTGCCAGCAGTGACCTGGGGCCCGAGCAGTACTTC; cdr3_aa: CASSDLGPEQYF
d_call: -; cdr3_length: 14; clone_size: -; v_call: TRBV5-6; j_call: TRBJ1-1; cdr3_nt: TGTGCCAGCAGCTTGGCAGGGGCGCGGACTGAAGCTTTCTTT; cdr3_aa: CASSLAGARTEAFF
d_call: -; cdr3_length: 14; clone_size: -; v_call: TRBV2; j_call: TRBJ2-7; cdr3_nt: TGTGCCAGCAGTGACTCCTCAGACTCCTACGAGCAGTACTTC; cdr3_aa: CASSDSSDSYEQYF
d_call: -; cdr3_length: 14; clone_size: once; v_call: TRBV5-6; j_call: TRBJ1-1; cdr3_nt: TGTGCCAGCAGCTTGTGGGCGTTTCGTCGGGGAGCTTTCTTT; cdr3_aa: CASSLWAFRRGAFF
d_call: -; cdr3_length: 15; clone_size: -; v_call: TRBV6-5; j_call: TRBJ1-5; cdr3_nt: TGTGCCAGCAGTTCCGAGGGCGGGGCCAATCAGCCCCAGCATTTT; cdr3_aa: CASSSEGGANQPQHF
d_call: -; cdr3_length: 14; clone_size: -; v_call: TRBV28; j_call: TRBJ1-1; cdr3_nt: TGTGCCAGCACAGTTGGGGGAGGGAACACTGAAGCTTTCTTT; cdr3_aa: CASTVGGGNTEAFF